The sequence of this T cell receptor beta chain was determined in a study of blood T cell repertoires in COVID-19 (dated by TCRdb to 2020 to 2022). Study-wide context: Samples covering the acute and convalescent phases of COVID-19 were provided by collaborators in the United States, Italy and Spain. The repertoires were released in a freely available public database intended as a resource for research on the immune response to SARS-CoV-2. HLA class I and class II types, where available, came from metadata supplied by the sample provider rather than from assay-based typing. Sample metadata almost always included a de-identified subject ID, COVID-19 status, age in years and sex. Samples were obtained from the ongoing ImmuneRACE study (first 160 participants) and from over a thousand subjects provided by 6 global collaborators. The material from the prospective study consisted of cDNA or gDNA derived from T cells, B-cell-depleted T cells, or PBMCs. Deeply sampled blood TCRbeta repertoires from subjects exposed to, actively infected with, or recovered from COVID-19 were included in the dataset. Overall results and qualifications from the work: The amount of clinical and demographic metadata varied by source and participant and was provided uncurated.

The immunoSEQ Assay, a bias-controlled multiplex PCR, was used to amplify TCRbeta CDR3 regions from genomic DNA. On the study's bioinformatics: The number of nucleated cells in each sample was estimated by amplification of reference gene primers within the assay. To quantify the absolute abundance of each unique TCRbeta CDR3 rearrangement, sequence reads were collapsed and filtered. For each sample, productive Simpson clonality was calculated by taking the square root of Simpson's diversity index across productive rearrangements. The table comes from immuneACCESS by way of TCRdb, which keeps in-frame sequences with V and J called. Part of the clones is missing from these tables; in studies checked, under half for an unresolved V gene and the rest for unknown reasons. V, J and clone size derive from that table, while D and trimming were established from the DNA sequence. For this sample there are about 280,000 clones; about 89% appear just once. Jointly, the top ten make up approximately 0.85% of the sample.

Trimming leaves V shorter by 4 bases and J shorter by 3 bases, with the junction holding 15 bases beyond the gene matches. Including cysteine and phenylalanine, the CDR3 has 19 amino acids. Here the CDR3 DNA is all that survives: 57 bases in frame from base 1. From the germline V gene, CDR1 is SGDLS and CDR2 is YYNGEE. Remarks on this clone: Its antigen remains undetermined. It has no much larger one-base neighbor in the sample; base qualities were not kept.

Another Seattle source contributed samples from volunteer blood donors who had recovered from COVID-19. Whole blood was collected in K2EDTA tubes by collaborating institutions according to the institutions' own protocols. For TCRbeta analysis, collaborators shipped samples as frozen whole blood, isolated PBMCs, or DNA extracted from either of those sample types. Sequencing used peripheral blood. This receptor was obtained from a woman aged 40 to 49 who had recovered from COVID-19. Recombination linked TRBV9 to TRBJ2-1, and 11 junctional nucleotides match TRBD2. The DNA sequence is TGTGCCAGCAGCCCCGAACTAGCGGGAGAAATCATTGGCTACAATGAGCAGTTCTTC. Its translation is CASSPELAGEIIGYNEQFF.